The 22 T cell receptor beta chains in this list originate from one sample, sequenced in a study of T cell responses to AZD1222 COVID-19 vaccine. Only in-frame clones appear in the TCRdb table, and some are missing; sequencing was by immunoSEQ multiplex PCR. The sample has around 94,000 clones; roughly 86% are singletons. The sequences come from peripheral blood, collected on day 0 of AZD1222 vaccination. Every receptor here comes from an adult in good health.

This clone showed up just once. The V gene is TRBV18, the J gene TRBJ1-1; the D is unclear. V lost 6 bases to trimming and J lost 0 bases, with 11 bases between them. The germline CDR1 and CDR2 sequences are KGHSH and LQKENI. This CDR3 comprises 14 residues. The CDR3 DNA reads TGTGCCAGCTCCCAAGAGGTACTGAACACTGAAGCTTTCTTT. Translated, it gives CASSQEVLNTEAFF.

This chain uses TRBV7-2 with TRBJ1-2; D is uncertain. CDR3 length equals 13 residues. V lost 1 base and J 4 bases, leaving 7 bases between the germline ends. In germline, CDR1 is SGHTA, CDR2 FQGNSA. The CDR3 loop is CASSLGRIYGYTF. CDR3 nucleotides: TGTGCCAGCAGCTTAGGACGGATCTATGGCTACACCTTC. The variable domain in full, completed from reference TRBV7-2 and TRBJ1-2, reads GAGVSQSPSNKVTEKGKDVELRCDPISGHTALYWYRQSLGQGLEFLIYFQGNSAPDKSGLPSDRFSAERTGGSVSTLTIQRTQQEDSAVYLCASSLGRIYGYTFGSGTRLTVV.

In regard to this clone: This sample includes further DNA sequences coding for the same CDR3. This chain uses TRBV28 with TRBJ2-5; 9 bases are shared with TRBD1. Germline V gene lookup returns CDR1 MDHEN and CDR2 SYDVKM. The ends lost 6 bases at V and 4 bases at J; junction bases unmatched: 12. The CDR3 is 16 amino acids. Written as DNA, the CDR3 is TGTGCCAGCAGCCTGTCGGGACAGGGTTTCGGAGAGACCCAGTACTTC. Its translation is CASSLSGQGFGETQYF.

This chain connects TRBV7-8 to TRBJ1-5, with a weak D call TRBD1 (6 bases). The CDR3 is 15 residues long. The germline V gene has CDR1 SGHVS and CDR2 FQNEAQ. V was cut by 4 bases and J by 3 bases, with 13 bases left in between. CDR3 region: CASSSSDRPNQPQHF. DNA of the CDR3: TGTGCCAGCAGCTCCAGCGACAGGCCCAATCAGCCCCAGCATTTT.

The CDR3 sequence: CASSLEGNGNEQFF. CDR3 sequence (DNA): TGTGCCAGCAGCTTAGAAGGGAACGGGAATGAGCAGTTCTTC. The rearrangement uses TRBV11-2 and TRBJ2-1; D not resolved. CDR1 SGHAT and CDR2 FQNNGV come from the germline V gene. The CDR3 sequence is 14 residues long. Trimming removed 0 bases at V and 7 bases at J, with 10 bases between. The variable domain in full, with the rest retrieved from reference TRBV11-2 and TRBJ2-1, is EAGVAQSPRYKIIEKRQSVAFWCNPISGHATLYWYQQILGQGPKLLIQFQNNGVVDDSQLPKDRFSAERLKGVDSTLKIQPAKLEDSAVYLCASSLEGNGNEQFFGPGTRLTVL.

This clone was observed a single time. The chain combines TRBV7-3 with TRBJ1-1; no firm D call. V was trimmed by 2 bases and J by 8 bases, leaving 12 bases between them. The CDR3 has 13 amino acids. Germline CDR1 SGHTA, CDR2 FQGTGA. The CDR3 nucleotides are TGTGCCAGCAGCTTAGGACTCGGGCTCGAAGCTTTCTTT. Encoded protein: CASSLGLGLEAFF.

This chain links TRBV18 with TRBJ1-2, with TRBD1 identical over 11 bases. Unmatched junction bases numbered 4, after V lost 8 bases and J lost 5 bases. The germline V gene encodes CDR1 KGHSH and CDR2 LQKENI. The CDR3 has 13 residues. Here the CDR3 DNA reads TGTGCCAGCACCGGGACAGGGGGTTATGGCTACACCTTC. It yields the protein CASTGTGGYGYTF. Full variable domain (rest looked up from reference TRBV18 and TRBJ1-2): NAGVMQNPRHLVRRRGQEARLRCSPMKGHSHVYWYRQLPEEGLKFMVYLQKENIIDESGMPKERFSAEFPKEGPSILRIQQVVRGDSAAYFCASTGTGGYGYTFGSGTRLTVV.

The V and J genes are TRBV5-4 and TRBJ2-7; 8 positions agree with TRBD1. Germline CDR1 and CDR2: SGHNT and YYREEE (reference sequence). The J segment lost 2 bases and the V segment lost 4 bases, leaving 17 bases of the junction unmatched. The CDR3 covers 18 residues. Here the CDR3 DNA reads TGTGCCAGCAGCACCCGACAAACAACAGGGGGGTACGCCTACGAGCAGTACTTC. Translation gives CASSTRQTTGGYAYEQYF.

The chain's CDR3 is CASSFFQSGRRNNEQFF. CDR3 DNA sequence: TGCGCCAGCAGCTTTTTCCAGAGCGGGAGAAGGAACAATGAGCAGTTCTTC. This chain joins TRBV5-1 and TRBJ2-1, with TRBD2 matching 8 bases. This CDR3 comprises 17 residues. Germline-derived CDR1 and CDR2 are SGHRS and YFSETQ. Trimming removed 2 bases from V and 5 bases from J; junction bases left unmatched: 12.

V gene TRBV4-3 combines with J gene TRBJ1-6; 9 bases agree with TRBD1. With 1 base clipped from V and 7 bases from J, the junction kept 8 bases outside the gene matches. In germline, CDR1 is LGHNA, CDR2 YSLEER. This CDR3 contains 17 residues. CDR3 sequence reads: CASSQASGQGRNSPLHF. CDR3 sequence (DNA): TGCGCCAGCAGCCAAGCCTCTGGACAGGGGAGAAATTCACCCCTCCACTTT.

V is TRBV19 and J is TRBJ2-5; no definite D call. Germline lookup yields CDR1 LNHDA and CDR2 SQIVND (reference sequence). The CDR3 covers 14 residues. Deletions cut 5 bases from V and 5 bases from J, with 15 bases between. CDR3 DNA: TGTGCCAGTAGTCCTTACACGGGCGCGGAGACCCAGTACTTC. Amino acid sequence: CASSPYTGAETQYF.

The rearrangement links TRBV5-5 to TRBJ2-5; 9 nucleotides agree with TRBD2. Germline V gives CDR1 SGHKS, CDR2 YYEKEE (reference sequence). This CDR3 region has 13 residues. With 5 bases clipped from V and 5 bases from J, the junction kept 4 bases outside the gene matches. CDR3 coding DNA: TGTGCCAGCAGTTTTAGCGGGGGCGAGACCCAGTACTTC. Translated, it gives CASSFSGGETQYF. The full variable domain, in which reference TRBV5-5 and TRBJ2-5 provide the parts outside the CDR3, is DAGVTQSPTHLIKTRGQQVTLRCSPISGHKSVSWYQQVLGQGPQFIFQYYEKEERGRGNFPDRFSARQFPNYSSELNVNALLLGDSALYLCASSFSGGETQYFGPGTRLLVL.

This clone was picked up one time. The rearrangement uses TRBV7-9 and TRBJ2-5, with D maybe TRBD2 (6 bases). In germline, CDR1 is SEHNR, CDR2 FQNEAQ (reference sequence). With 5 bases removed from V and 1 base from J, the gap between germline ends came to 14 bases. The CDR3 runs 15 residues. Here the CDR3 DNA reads TGTGCCAGCAGCCCGGAGACTAGTTTCCAAGAGACCCAGTACTTC. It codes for CASSPETSFQETQYF.

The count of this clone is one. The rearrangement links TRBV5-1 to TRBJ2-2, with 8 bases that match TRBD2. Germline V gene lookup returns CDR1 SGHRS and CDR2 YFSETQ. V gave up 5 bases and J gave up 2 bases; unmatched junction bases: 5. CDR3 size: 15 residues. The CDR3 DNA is TGCGCCAGCAGGCGAGCGGGGGCTAACACCGGGGAGCTGTTTTTT. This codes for CASRRAGANTGELFF.

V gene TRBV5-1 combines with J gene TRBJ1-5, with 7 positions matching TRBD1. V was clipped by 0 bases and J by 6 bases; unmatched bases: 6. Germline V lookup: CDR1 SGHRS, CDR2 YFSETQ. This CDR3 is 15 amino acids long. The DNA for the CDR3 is TGCGCCAGCAGCTTGGACAGGGGCCGGGGTCAGCCCCAGCATTTT. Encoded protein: CASSLDRGRGQPQHF.

The CDR3 DNA reads TGTGCCAGCAGTTCCCTTTGGACAGGGGCGACTAGCGGGAACAATGAGCAGTTCTTC. This translates into CASSSLWTGATSGNNEQFF. This chain joins TRBV27 and TRBJ2-1, with TRBD2 matching over 11 bases. This CDR3 has 19 amino acids. V lost 4 bases, J lost 5 bases, and 16 bases stayed unmatched. Per the germline V gene, CDR1 is MNHEY and CDR2 is SMNVEV (reference sequence).

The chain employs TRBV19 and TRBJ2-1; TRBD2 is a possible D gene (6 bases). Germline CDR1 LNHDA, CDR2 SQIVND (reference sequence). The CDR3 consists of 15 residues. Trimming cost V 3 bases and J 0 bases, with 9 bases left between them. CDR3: CASSMRGVSYNEQFF. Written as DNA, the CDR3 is TGTGCCAGTAGTATGCGGGGAGTCTCCTACAATGAGCAGTTCTTC.

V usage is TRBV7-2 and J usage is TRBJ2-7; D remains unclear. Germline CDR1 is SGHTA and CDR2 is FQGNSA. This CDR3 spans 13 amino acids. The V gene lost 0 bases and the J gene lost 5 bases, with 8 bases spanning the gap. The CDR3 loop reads CASSLAELNEQYF. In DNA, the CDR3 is TGTGCCAGCAGCTTAGCGGAACTTAACGAGCAGTACTTC.

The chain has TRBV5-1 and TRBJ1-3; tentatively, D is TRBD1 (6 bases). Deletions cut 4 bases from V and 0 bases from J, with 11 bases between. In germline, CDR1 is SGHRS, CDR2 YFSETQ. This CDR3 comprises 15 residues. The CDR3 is CASSVGGLSGNTIYF. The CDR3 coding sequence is TGCGCCAGCAGCGTCGGGGGCCTCTCTGGAAACACCATATATTTT. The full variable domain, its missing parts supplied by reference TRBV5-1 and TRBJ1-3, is KAGVTQTPRYLIKTRGQQVTLSCSPISGHRSVSWYQQTPGQGLQFLFEYFSETQRNKGNFPGRFSGRQFSNSRSEMNVSTLELGDSALYLCASSVGGLSGNTIYFGEGSWLTVV.

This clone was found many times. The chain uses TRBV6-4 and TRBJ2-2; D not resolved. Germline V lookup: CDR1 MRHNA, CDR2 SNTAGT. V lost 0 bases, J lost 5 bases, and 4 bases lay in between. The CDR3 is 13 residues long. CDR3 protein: CASSDSATGELFF. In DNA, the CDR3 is TGTGCCAGCAGTGACTCAGCGACCGGGGAGCTGTTTTTT.

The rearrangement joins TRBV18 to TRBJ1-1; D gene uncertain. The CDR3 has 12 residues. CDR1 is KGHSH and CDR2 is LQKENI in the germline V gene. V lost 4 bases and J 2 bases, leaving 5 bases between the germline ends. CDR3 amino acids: CASSRGNTEAFF. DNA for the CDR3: TGTGCCAGCTCACGTGGCAACACTGAAGCTTTCTTT.

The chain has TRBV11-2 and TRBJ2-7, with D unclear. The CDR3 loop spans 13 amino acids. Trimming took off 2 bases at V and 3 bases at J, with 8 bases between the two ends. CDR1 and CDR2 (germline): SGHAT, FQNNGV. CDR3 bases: TGTGCCAGCAGCTTAAGTGATAGCTACGAGCAGTACTTC. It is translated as CASSLSDSYEQYF. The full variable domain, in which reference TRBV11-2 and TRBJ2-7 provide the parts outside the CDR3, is EAGVAQSPRYKIIEKRQSVAFWCNPISGHATLYWYQQILGQGPKLLIQFQNNGVVDDSQLPKDRFSAERLKGVDSTLKIQPAKLEDSAVYLCASSLSDSYEQYFGPGTRLTVT.